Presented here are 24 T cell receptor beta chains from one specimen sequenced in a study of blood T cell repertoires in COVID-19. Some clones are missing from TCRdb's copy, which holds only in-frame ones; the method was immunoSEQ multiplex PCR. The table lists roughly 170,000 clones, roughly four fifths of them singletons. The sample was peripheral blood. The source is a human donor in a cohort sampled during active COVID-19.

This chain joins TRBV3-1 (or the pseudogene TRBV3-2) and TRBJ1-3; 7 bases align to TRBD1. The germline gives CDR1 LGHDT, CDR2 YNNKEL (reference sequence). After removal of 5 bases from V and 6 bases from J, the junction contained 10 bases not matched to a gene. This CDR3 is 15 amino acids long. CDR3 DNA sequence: TGTGCCAGCAGCTCTAGACAGGGCTTAGAAAACACCATATATTTT. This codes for CASSSRQGLENTIYF.

CDR3 DNA sequence: TGTGCCAGCAGCCAGAGGACAGGGGCTGCCCCAGAGACCCAGTACTTC. It encodes CASSQRTGAAPETQYF. The rearrangement joins TRBV3-1 (or the pseudogene TRBV3-2) to TRBJ2-5; 9 positions match TRBD1. Trimming took 3 bases from V and 4 from J; bases not matched to a gene: 9. Germline CDR1 is LGHDT and CDR2 is YNNKEL (reference sequence). This CDR3 is built from 16 residues.

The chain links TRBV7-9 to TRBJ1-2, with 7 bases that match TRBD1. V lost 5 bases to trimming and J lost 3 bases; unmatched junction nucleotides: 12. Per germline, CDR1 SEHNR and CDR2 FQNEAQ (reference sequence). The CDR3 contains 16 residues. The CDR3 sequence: CASSEITGDGDYGYTF. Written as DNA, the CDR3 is TGTGCCAGCAGCGAGATAACAGGGGACGGAGACTATGGCTACACCTTC.

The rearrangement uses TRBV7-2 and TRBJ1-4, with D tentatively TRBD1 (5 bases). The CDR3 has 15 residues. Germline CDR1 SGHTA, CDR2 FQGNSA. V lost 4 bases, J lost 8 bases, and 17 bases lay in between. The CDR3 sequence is CASSSGGISWEKLFF. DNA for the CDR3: TGTGCCAGCAGCTCTGGGGGGATTTCATGGGAAAAACTGTTTTTT.

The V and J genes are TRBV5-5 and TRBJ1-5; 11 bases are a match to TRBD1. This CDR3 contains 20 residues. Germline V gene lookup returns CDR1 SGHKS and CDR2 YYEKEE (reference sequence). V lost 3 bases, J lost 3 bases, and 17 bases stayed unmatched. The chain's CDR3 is CASSWGYGTGGQPTNQPQHF. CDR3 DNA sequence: TGTGCCAGCAGCTGGGGGTACGGGACAGGGGGACAACCTACCAATCAGCCCCAGCATTTT.

The CDR3 here is CATSPEMGENTEAFF. The DNA for the CDR3 is TGTGCCACCAGCCCTGAGATGGGCGAGAACACTGAAGCTTTCTTT. The chain joins TRBV15 to TRBJ1-1; D remains ambiguous. CDR1 and CDR2 (germline): LNHNV, YYDKDF (reference sequence). The CDR3 is 15 residues long. The V end lost 5 bases, the J end lost 1 base, and 14 bases lay between the germline ends.

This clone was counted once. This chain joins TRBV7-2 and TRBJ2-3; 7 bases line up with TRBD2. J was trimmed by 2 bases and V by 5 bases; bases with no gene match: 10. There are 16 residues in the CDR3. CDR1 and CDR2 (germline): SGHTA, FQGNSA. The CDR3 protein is CASSQWGGANTDTQYF. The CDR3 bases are TGTGCCAGCAGCCAGTGGGGGGGTGCGAACACAGATACGCAGTATTTT.

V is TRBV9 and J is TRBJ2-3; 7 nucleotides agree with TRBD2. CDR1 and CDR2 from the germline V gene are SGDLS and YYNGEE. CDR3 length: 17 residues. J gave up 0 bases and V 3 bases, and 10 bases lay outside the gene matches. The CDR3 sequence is CASSAARDYLSTDTQYF. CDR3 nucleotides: TGTGCCAGCAGCGCCGCCCGGGACTACCTTAGCACAGATACGCAGTATTTT.

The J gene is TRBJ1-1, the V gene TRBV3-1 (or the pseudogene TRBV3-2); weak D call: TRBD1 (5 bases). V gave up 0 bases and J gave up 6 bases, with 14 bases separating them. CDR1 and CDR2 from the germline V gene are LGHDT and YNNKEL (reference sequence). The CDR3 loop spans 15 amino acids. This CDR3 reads CASSQEGVRRAEAFF. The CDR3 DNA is TGTGCCAGCAGCCAAGAAGGGGTGCGGAGAGCTGAAGCTTTCTTT.

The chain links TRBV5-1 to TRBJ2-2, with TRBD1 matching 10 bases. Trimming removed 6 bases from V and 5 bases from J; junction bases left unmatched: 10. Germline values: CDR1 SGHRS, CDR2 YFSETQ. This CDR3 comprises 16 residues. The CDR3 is CASTLTGTGVTGELFF. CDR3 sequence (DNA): TGCGCCAGCACCCTCACCGGGACAGGGGTTACCGGGGAGCTGTTTTTT.

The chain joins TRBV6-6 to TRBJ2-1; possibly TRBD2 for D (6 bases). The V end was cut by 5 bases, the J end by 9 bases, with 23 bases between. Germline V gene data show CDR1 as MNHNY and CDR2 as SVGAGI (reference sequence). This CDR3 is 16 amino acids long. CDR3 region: CASSTTPRLGFGEQFF. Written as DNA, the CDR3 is TGTGCCAGCAGTACAACACCCAGACTAGGGTTTGGTGAGCAGTTCTTC.

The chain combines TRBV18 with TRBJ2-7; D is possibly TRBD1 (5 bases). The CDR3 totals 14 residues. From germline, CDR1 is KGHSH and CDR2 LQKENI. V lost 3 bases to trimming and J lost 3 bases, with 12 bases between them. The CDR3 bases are TGTGCCAGCTCACCGAGTAGAACAGGCTACGAGCAGTACTTC. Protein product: CASSPSRTGYEQYF.

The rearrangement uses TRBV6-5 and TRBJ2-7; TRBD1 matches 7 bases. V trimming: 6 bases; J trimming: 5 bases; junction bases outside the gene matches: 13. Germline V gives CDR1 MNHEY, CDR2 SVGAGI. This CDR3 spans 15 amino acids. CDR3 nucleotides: TGTGCCAGCAGCCAAATAGGTACAGGGGTTGACGAGCAGTACTTC. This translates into CASSQIGTGVDEQYF.

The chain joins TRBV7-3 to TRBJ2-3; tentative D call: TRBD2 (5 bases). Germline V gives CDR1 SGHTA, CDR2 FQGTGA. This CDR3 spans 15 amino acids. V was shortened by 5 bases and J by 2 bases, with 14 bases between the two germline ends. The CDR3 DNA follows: TGTGCCAGCAGCGCGGGTTTCCAACCCACAGATACGCAGTATTTT. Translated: CASSAGFQPTDTQYF.

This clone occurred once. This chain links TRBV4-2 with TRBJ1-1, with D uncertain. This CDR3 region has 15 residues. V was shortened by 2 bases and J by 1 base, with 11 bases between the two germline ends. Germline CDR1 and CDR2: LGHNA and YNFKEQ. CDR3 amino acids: CASSQRSGENTEAFF. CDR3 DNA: TGTGCCAGCAGCCAACGTTCCGGGGAGAACACTGAAGCTTTCTTT.

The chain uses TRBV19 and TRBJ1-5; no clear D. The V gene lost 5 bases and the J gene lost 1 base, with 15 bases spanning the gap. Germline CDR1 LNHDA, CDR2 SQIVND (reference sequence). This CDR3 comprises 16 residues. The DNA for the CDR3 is TGTGCCAGTAGTTCCACCGGAGGAGGGAGCAATCAGCCCCAGCATTTT. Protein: CASSSTGGGSNQPQHF.

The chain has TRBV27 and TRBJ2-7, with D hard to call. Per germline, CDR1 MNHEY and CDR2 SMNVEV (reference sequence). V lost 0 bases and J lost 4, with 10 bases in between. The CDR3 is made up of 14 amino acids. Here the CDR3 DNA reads TGTGCCAGCAGTTTATCGTCGGGTCTGTACGAGCAGTACTTC. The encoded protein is CASSLSSGLYEQYF.

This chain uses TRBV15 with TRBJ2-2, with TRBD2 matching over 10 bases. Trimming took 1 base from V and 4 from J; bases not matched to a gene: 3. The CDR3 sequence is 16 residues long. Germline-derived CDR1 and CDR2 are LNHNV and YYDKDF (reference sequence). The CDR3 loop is CATSRVRLAGTGELFF. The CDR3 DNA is TGTGCCACCAGCAGAGTAAGACTAGCGGGCACCGGGGAGCTGTTTTTT.

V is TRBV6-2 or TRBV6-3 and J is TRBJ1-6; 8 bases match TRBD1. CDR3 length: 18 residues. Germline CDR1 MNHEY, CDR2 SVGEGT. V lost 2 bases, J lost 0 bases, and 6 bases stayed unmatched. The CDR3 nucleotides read TGTGCCAGCAGTTACGACAGGGGAAAAAGCTCCTATAATTCACCCCTCCACTTT. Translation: CASSYDRGKSSYNSPLHF.

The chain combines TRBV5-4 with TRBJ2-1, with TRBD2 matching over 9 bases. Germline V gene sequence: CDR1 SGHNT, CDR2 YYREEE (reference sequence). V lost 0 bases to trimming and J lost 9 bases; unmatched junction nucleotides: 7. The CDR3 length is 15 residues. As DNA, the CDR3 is TGTGCCAGCAGCTTGGAGGGACTAGCAGGGGGTGAGCAGTTCTTC. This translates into CASSLEGLAGGEQFF.

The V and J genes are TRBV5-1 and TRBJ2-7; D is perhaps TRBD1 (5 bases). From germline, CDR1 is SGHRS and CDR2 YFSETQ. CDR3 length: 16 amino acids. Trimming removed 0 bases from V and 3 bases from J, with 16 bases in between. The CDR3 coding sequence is TGCGCCAGCAGCTTGGCCCCATCAGGGTCGGACTACGAGCAGTACTTC. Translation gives CASSLAPSGSDYEQYF.

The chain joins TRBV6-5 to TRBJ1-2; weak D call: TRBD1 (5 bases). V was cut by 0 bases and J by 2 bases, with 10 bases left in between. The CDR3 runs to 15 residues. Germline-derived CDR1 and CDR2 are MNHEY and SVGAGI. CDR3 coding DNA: TGTGCCAGCAGTTACTCTGGGGCAGTGAACTATGGCTACACCTTC. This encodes CASSYSGAVNYGYTF.

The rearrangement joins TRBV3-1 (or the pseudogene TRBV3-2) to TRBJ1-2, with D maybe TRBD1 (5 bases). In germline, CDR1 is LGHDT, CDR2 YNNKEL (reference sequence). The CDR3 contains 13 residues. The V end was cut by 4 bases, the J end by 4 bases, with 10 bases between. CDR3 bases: TGTGCCAGCAGCCCCGGACATACCTATGGCTACACCTTC. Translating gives CASSPGHTYGYTF.

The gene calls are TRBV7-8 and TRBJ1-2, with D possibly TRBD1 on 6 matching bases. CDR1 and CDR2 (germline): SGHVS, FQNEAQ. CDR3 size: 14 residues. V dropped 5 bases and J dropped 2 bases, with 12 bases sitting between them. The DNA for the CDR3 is TGTGCCAGCAGCATGGGGCAGGGGAACTATGGCTACACCTTC. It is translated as CASSMGQGNYGYTF.